This T cell receptor beta chain was observed in a study of T cells in Graves' hyperthyroidism and ophthalmopathy. RNA transcripts yielded amplified TCR beta CDR3 regions. Carried out on the TCR CDR3, a first-round RT-PCR used the HTBI primer set. In TCRdb, the multiplex PCR reads were re-called with MiXCR into one record per CDR3 protein. The sample records about 710,000 distinct CDR3 sequences, about a sixth being singletons. On the basis of clinical symptoms, serum thyroxine and TRAb, thyroid ultrasound and orbital computed tomography, diagnoses were made. PBMCs were sourced from roughly 9.1 ml fresh peripheral blood. The germline CDR1 and CDR2 sequences are DFQATT and SNEGSKA (reference sequence). The CDR3 totals 13 residues. Trimming stripped 3 bases from V and 5 bases from J, with 11 bases between.

Sequencing was carried out using blood. The clonotype originates from a man younger than 35 with Graves' hyperthyroidism. The chain joins TRBV20-1 to TRBJ1-5, with D uncertain. The CDR3 coding sequence is TGCAGTGCTAGCCGGGAGGCAGATCAGCCCCAGCATTTT. It encodes CSASREADQPQHF.